These 24 T cell receptor beta chains were all obtained from the same sample, sequenced in a study of cytomegalovirus exposure and HLA in healthy donors. It was with 60 Vbeta and 13 Jbeta primers that the PCR ran. Assay used: immunoSEQ multiplex PCR; TCRdb lists only in-frame clones, some missing. The data hold roughly 160,000 clones, with roughly 84% observed a single time. Input material: PBMCs. These receptor sequences come from a boy aged 2 to 10 in good health and CMV-seronegative.

In its sample, this clone was seen once. The rearrangement links TRBV28 to TRBJ1-1; tentatively, D is TRBD1 (5 bases). V lost 5 bases, J lost 3 bases, and 16 bases lay in between. Germline V gene data show CDR1 as MDHEN and CDR2 as SYDVKM. This CDR3 spans 15 amino acids. CDR3 region: CASSDWGKGDTEAFF. CDR3 nucleotides: TGTGCCAGCAGTGACTGGGGAAAAGGGGACACTGAAGCTTTCTTT.

The chain uses TRBV9 and TRBJ1-1; 8 nucleotides line up with TRBD1. CDR1 is SGDLS, CDR2 YYNGEE, per germline. The V segment lost 3 bases and the J segment 1 base; nucleotides outside the gene matches: 5. CDR3 length: 15 amino acids. As DNA, the CDR3 is TGTGCCAGCAGCGCGGGGGGACAGGCGAACACTGAAGCTTTCTTT. Its protein is CASSAGGQANTEAFF. The complete variable domain, with remaining parts taken from reference TRBV9 and TRBJ1-1, reads DSGVTQTPKHLITATGQRVTLRCSPRSGDLSVYWYQQSLDQGLQFLIQYYNGEERAKGNILERFSAQQFPDLHSELNLSSLELGDSALYFCASSAGGQANTEAFFGQGTRLTVV.

The chain is built from TRBV5-1 and TRBJ1-2, with a weak D call TRBD1 (6 bases). V lost 2 bases to trimming and J lost 3 bases, with 8 bases between them. CDR3 length: 13 amino acids. Germline lookup yields CDR1 SGHRS and CDR2 YFSETQ. The CDR3, as DNA: TGCGCCAGCAGCTTAAGGGGGTACTATGGCTACACCTTC. Translating it yields CASSLRGYYGYTF.

V is TRBV6-5 and J is TRBJ1-1; TRBD1 agrees at 8 bases. V shed 7 bases and J 0 bases; nucleotides not matched to a gene: 7. This CDR3 is built from 15 residues. Germline lookup yields CDR1 MNHEY and CDR2 SVGAGI. The CDR3 DNA is TGTGCCAGCACTCCACAGGGGGGACTGAACACTGAAGCTTTCTTT. It specifies CASTPQGGLNTEAFF.

This clone was recorded only once. The chain is built from TRBV7-3 and TRBJ2-1, with 12 bases aligning to TRBD2. Germline V gene sequence: CDR1 SGHTA, CDR2 FQGTGA. The V and J ends lost 5 bases and 8 bases, in that order; junction bases with no gene match: 13. The CDR3 length is 17 residues. The CDR3 is CASSPTIGLAGRDEQFF. In DNA form, the CDR3 reads TGTGCCAGCAGCCCAACGATAGGACTAGCGGGAAGGGATGAGCAGTTCTTC.

In its sample, this clone was seen once. The chain combines TRBV2 with TRBJ1-1; 7 bases are a match to TRBD1. The CDR3 extends over 16 amino acids. Germline V CDR1 and CDR2: SNHLY, FYNNEI. V lost 6 bases, J lost 11 bases, and 21 bases stayed unmatched. The CDR3 protein is CASSLQGVRDYWRAFF. The DNA of the CDR3 is TGTGCCAGCAGCCTCCAGGGGGTCCGCGACTATTGGAGGGCTTTCTTT. The full variable domain, with the rest looked up from reference TRBV2 and TRBJ1-1, is EPEVTQTPSHQVTQMGQEVILRCVPISNHLYFYWYRQILGQKVEFLVSFYNNEISEKSEIFDDQFSVERPDGSNFTLKIRSTKLEDSAMYFCASSLQGVRDYWRAFFGQGTRLTVV.

The CDR3 is CSVIPGTELSYEQYF. CDR3 bases: TGCAGCGTGATCCCCGGGACAGAACTTTCCTACGAGCAGTACTTC. The chain couples TRBV29-1 to TRBJ2-7, with 7 bases that match TRBD1. Germline loops: CDR1 SQVTM, CDR2 ANQGSEA. CDR3 length equals 15 residues. The V gene end was trimmed by 6 bases and the J gene end by 1 base; junction bases not matched to a gene: 12.

This chain uses TRBV5-1 with TRBJ2-1, with D uncertain. Germline loops: CDR1 SGHRS, CDR2 YFSETQ. The V end lost 6 bases, the J end lost 0 bases, and 10 bases lay between the germline ends. This CDR3 is built from 14 residues. The CDR3 region has the DNA TGCGCCAGCAAATCCGCGAGCTCCTACAATGAGCAGTTCTTC. This codes for CASKSASSYNEQFF.

This clone was detected a few times. The V call is TRBV4-1, the J call TRBJ1-2; D gene unclear. Germline-derived CDR1 and CDR2 are MGHRA and YSYEKL. Trimming shortened V by 8 bases and J by 2 bases, and 15 bases separated the two germline ends. CDR3 length: 14 amino acids. Written as DNA, the CDR3 is TGCGCCAGCTCCGCTACAGTGACCAACTATGGCTACACCTTC. It codes for CASSATVTNYGYTF.

This chain links TRBV27 with TRBJ2-3; 11 bases fit TRBD2. CDR3 size: 17 residues. Germline CDR1 and CDR2: MNHEY and SMNVEV (reference sequence). Trimming at V came to 6 bases and at J to 1 base, leaving 9 bases not matched to a gene. This CDR3 reads CASSGLAGGEGTDTQYF. The DNA for the CDR3 is TGTGCCAGCAGCGGTTTAGCGGGAGGGGAGGGCACAGATACGCAGTATTTT.

The chain links TRBV5-1 to TRBJ1-2; maybe TRBD1 (5 bases). Trimming shortened V by 2 bases and J by 4 bases, and 9 bases separated the two germline ends. Germline V gene lookup returns CDR1 SGHRS and CDR2 YFSETQ. The CDR3 length is 13 residues. The CDR3 spells CASSFSQGYGYTF. Written as DNA, the CDR3 is TGCGCCAGCAGCTTTTCCCAGGGCTATGGCTACACCTTC.

J is TRBJ1-2 and V is TRBV10-3, with D possibly TRBD1 on 6 matching bases. Germline CDR1 reads ENHRY; CDR2 reads SYGVKD. The CDR3 is 15 amino acids. Trimming left V 0 bases short and J 0 bases short, with 8 bases between. The CDR3 region has the DNA TGTGCCATCAGTGAGTCGAACAGGGCTAACTATGGCTACACCTTC. Its translation: CAISESNRANYGYTF.

This clone was picked up one time. V is TRBV5-1 and J is TRBJ1-3, with D possibly being TRBD1 (6 bases). The ends were cut back, 4 bases at V and 4 bases at J, with 21 bases in the middle. Germline V lookup: CDR1 SGHRS, CDR2 YFSETQ. The CDR3 contains 17 residues. DNA for the CDR3: TGCGCCAGCAGCGAAAATACAGGGAAAGTGTCCGGAAACACCATATATTTT. As protein: CASSENTGKVSGNTIYF.

The J gene is TRBJ2-3, the V gene TRBV10-1; D is possibly TRBD1 (5 bases). Germline assignment: CDR1 WNHNN and CDR2 SYGVQD (reference sequence). There are 14 residues in the CDR3. Trimming left V 2 bases short and J 6 bases short, with 12 bases between. The DNA for the CDR3 is TGCGCCAGCAGTGAGCTCGGCAGGGTGGATACGCAGTATTTT. Amino acid sequence: CASSELGRVDTQYF.

This clone came up a few times. This chain uses TRBV7-9 with TRBJ2-1; the match to TRBD2 covers 12 bases. The CDR3 is made up of 16 amino acids. Unmatched junction bases numbered 10, after V lost 5 bases and J lost 8 bases. Looked up from germline, CDR1 is SEHNR and CDR2 is FQNEAQ (reference sequence). CDR3 bases: TGTGCCAGCAGCCTCCGTCGACTAGCGGGAGAGGATGAGCAGTTCTTC. Protein: CASSLRRLAGEDEQFF.

The chain couples TRBV2 to TRBJ1-4; 9 bases agree with TRBD1. This CDR3 contains 15 residues. The V gene end was trimmed by 3 bases and the J gene end by 6 bases; junction bases not matched to a gene: 5. The germline CDR1 and CDR2 sequences are SNHLY and FYNNEI. The CDR3 region is CASSEGQGMDEKLFF. The CDR3 nucleotides are TGTGCCAGCAGTGAGGGACAGGGAATGGATGAAAAACTGTTTTTT.

The genes are TRBV27 and TRBJ2-6; 9 nucleotides align to TRBD2. Germline trimming cut 2 bases from V and 0 bases from J; bases unmatched to any gene: 8. Per the germline V gene, CDR1 is MNHEY and CDR2 is SMNVEV (reference sequence). This CDR3 has 19 residues. The CDR3 region has the DNA TGTGCCAGCAGTTTAGTGGCGGGAGGGCCCCTCTCTGGGGCCAACGTCCTGACTTTC. This translates into CASSLVAGGPLSGANVLTF.

J is TRBJ1-2 and V is TRBV21-1; the table calls TRBD1, which could not be checked here. TRBV21-1 is termed a pseudogene. This CDR3 spans 16 amino acids. The CDR3 is CASSRFCPTPNYGYTF. The CDR3 nucleotides read TGTGCCAGCAGCCGATTCTGTCCCACACCTAACTATGGCTACACCTTC.

The chain joins TRBV19 to TRBJ1-1, with TRBD1 matching 12 bases. V lost 3 bases, J lost 3 bases, and 2 bases stayed unmatched. Looked up from germline, CDR1 is LNHDA and CDR2 is SQIVND (reference sequence). This CDR3 has 15 amino acids. CDR3 sequence reads: CASSMGTGGYTEAFF. The DNA for the CDR3 is TGTGCCAGTAGTATGGGGACAGGGGGCTACACTGAAGCTTTCTTT.

This chain links TRBV5-1 with TRBJ2-2; 8 nucleotides match TRBD1. CDR1 SGHRS and CDR2 YFSETQ come from the germline V gene. Trimming at V came to 4 bases and at J to 6 bases, leaving 2 bases not matched to a gene. This CDR3 comprises 13 residues. DNA for the CDR3: TGCGCCAGCAGCCCGGGACAGGCCGGGGAGCTGTTTTTT. It codes for CASSPGQAGELFF.

V and J are TRBV29-1 and TRBJ2-7; D perhaps matches TRBD2 (5 bases). The CDR3 consists of 12 residues. V lost 4 bases and J lost 0, with 7 bases in between. Germline CDR1 is SQVTM and CDR2 is ANQGSEA. The CDR3 loop is CSVVRDSYEQYF. Written as DNA, the CDR3 is TGCAGCGTTGTACGGGACTCCTACGAGCAGTACTTC.

The chain couples TRBV28 to TRBJ2-7, with D possibly being TRBD1 (5 bases). The V end was cut by 7 bases, the J end by 2 bases, with 9 bases between. This CDR3 is built from 12 residues. The germline V gene encodes CDR1 MDHEN and CDR2 SYDVKM. The CDR3 nucleotides read TGTGCCAGCAAGGGGTGGGCCTACGAGCAGTACTTC. As protein: CASKGWAYEQYF.

The genes are TRBV28 and TRBJ2-5; 9 bases are a match to TRBD2. The end of the DNA is better explained by TRBJ2-7, so the J call may be wrong. CDR1 MDHEN and CDR2 SYDVKM come from the germline V gene. The CDR3 spans 14 residues. In nucleotides, the CDR3 is TGTGCCAGCAGTTTATCTAGCGGGATCTCCGAGCAGTACTTC. Its translation is CASSLSSGISEQYF.

This chain links TRBV20-1 with TRBJ1-2, with no clear D. Germline CDR1 and CDR2: DFQATT and SNEGSKA (reference sequence). There are 10 residues in the CDR3. Trimming cost V 8 bases and J 6 bases, with 10 bases left between them. CDR3 amino acids: CSKAGNGYTF. CDR3 bases: TGCAGTAAGGCCGGGAATGGCTACACCTTC.